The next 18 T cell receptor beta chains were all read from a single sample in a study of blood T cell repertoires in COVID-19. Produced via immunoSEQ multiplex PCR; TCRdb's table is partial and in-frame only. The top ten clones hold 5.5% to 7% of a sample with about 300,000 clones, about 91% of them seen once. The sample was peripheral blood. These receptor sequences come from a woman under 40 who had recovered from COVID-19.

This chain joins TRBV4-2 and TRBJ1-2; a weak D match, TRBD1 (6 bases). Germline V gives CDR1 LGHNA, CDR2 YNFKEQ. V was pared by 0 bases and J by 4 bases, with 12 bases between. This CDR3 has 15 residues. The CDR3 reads CASSQETGGSYGYTF. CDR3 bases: TGTGCCAGCAGCCAAGAGACGGGGGGCAGCTATGGCTACACCTTC.

CDR3 in DNA: TGTGCCAGCAGCGGGAGACCGGGGAACATGAACACTGAAGCTTTCTTT. Protein sequence: CASSGRPGNMNTEAFF. The chain is built from TRBV9 and TRBJ1-1; no clear D. V lost 3 bases and J lost 0, with 15 bases in between. This CDR3 has 16 amino acids. Germline V gene lookup returns CDR1 SGDLS and CDR2 YYNGEE.

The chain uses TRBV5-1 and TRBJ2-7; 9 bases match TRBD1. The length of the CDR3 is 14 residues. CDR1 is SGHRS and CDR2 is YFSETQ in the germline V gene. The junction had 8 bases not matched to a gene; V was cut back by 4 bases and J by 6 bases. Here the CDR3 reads CASSLQGAESEQYF. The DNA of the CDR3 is TGCGCCAGCAGCCTACAGGGGGCTGAGTCCGAGCAGTACTTC.

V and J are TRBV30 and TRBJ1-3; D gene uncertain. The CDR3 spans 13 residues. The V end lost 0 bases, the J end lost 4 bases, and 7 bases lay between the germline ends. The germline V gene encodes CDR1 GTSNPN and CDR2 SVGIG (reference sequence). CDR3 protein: CAWSVLAGNTIYF. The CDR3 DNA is TGTGCCTGGAGTGTACTCGCGGGAAACACCATATATTTT.

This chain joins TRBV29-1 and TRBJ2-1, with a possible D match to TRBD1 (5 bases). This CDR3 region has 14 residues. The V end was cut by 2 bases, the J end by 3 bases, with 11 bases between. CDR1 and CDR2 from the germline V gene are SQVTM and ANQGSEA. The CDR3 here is CSVEWTKLYNEQFF. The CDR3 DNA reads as TGCAGCGTTGAATGGACAAAGCTCTACAATGAGCAGTTCTTC.

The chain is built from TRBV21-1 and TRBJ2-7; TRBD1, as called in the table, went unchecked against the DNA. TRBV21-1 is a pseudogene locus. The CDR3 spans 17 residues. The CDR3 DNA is TGTGCCAGCAGCAAGAGTGGGACAGCAATTAGCAACTACGAGCAGTACTTC. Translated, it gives CASSKSGTAISNYEQYF.

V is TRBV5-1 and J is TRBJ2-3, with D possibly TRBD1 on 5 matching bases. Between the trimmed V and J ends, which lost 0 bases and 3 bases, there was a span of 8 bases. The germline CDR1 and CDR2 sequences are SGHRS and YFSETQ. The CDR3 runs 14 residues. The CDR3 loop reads CASSLDTGTDTQYF. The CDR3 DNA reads TGCGCCAGCAGCTTGGATACAGGTACAGATACGCAGTATTTT.

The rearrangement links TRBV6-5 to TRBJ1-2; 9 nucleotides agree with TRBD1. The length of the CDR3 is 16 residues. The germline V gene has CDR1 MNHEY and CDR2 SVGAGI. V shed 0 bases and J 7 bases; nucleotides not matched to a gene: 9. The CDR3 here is CASSYSFLGQGSGYTF. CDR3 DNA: TGTGCCAGCAGTTACTCGTTTCTGGGACAGGGTAGTGGCTACACCTTC.

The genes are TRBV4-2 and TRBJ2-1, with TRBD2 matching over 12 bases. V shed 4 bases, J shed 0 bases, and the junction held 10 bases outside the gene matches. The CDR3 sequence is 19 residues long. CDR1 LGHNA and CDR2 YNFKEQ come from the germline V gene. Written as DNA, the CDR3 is TGTGCCAGCAGCCTTAGGGGACTAGCGGGTGGGCCCTCCTACAATGAGCAGTTCTTC. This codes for CASSLRGLAGGPSYNEQFF.

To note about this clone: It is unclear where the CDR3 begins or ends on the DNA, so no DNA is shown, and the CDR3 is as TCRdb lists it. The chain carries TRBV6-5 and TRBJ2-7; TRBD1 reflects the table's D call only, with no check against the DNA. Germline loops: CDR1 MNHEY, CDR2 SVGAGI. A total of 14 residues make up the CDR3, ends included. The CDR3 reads CASSSSTDNYEQYF.

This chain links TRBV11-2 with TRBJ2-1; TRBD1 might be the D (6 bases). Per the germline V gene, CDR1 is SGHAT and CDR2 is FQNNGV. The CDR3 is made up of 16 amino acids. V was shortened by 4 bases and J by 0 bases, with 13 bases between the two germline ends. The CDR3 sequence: CASSYLTGSSYNEQFF. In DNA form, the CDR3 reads TGTGCCAGCAGCTATCTGACAGGAAGCTCCTACAATGAGCAGTTCTTC.

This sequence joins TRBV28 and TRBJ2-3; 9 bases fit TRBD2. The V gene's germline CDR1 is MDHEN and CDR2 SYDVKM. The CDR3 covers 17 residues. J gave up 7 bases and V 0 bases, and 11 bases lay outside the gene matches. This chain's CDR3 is CASSLWSGGGAIYTQYF. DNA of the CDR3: TGTGCCAGCAGTTTATGGTCCGGCGGGGGGGCAATTTATACGCAGTATTTT.

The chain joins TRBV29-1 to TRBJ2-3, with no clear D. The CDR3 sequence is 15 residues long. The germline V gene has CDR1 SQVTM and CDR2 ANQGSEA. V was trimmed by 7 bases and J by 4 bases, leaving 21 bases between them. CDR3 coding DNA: TGCAGCGCCCACCCGACCGAGGCCTATCCAGATACGCAGTATTTT. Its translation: CSAHPTEAYPDTQYF.

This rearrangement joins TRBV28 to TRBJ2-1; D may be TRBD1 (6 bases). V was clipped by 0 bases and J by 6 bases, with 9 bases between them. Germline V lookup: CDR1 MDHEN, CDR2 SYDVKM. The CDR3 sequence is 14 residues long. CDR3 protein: CASSLWGHPNEQFF. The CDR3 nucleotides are TGTGCCAGCAGTTTATGGGGACACCCCAATGAGCAGTTCTTC.

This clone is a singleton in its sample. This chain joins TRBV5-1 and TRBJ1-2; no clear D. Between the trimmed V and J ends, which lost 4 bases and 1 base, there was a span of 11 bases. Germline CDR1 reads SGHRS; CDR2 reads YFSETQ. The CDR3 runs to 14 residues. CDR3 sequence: CASSTQSINYGYTF. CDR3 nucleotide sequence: TGCGCCAGCAGCACCCAGTCCATTAACTATGGCTACACCTTC.

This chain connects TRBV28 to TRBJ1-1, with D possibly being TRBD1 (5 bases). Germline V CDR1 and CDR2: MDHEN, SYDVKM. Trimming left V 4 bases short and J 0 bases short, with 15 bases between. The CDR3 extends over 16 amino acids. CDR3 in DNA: TGTGCCAGCAGTTCCGCAGGGTATAACATGAACACTGAAGCTTTCTTT. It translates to CASSSAGYNMNTEAFF.

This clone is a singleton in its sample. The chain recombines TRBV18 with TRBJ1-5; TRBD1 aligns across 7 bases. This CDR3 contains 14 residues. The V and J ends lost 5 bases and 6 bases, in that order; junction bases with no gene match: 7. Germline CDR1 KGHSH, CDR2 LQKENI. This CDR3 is CASSEQGIGQPQHF. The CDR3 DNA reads TGTGCCAGCTCAGAACAGGGGATAGGTCAGCCCCAGCATTTT.

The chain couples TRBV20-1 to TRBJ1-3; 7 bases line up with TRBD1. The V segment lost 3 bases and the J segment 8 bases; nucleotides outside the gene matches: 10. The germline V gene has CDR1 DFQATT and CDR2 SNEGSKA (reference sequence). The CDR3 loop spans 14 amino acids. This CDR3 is CSASRGGFEHTIYF. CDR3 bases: TGCAGTGCTAGTCGAGGGGGCTTCGAGCACACCATATATTTT.